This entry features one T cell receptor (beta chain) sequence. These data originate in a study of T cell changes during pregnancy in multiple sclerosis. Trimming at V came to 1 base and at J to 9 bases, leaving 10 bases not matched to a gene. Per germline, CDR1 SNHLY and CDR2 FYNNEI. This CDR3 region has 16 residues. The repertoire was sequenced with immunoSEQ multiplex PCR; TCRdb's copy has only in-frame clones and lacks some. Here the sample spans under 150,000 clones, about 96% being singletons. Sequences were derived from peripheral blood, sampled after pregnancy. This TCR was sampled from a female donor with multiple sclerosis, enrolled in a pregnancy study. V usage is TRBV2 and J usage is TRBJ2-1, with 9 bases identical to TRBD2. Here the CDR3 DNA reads TGTGCCAGCAGTGAAGGGCTAGCGGGACCCGTGAGTGAGCAGTTCTTC. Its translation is CASSEGLAGPVSEQFF.